These T cell receptor beta chains were read from a single sample in a study of T cells after yellow fever vaccination. MiXCR, run by TCRdb on the 5' RACE reads, gives a single entry per CDR3 protein. The sample contains about 630,000 distinct CDR3 sequences, over 9% of which appear only once. Sequencing used PBMCs, obtained on the day of the yellow fever booster vaccination. The receptors were sampled from a man aged 30-40 years who received the YFV17D yellow fever vaccine. The CDR3 runs from the conserved cysteine through the conserved F or W. D genes are given only for firm matches. Clone size is shown for a subset of rows, as once, few, many or a class of expanded clone.

TRBV6-2/TRBV6-3	TRBJ2-5	.	TRBD2	TGTGCCAGCAGTCGACTAGCGGGAGTGGAGACCCAGTACTTC	CASSRLAGVETQYF
TRBV28	TRBJ2-2	few	TRBD1	TGTGCCAGCAGTTCAGCTGGGACAGTAGACACCGGGGAGCTGTTTTTT	CASSSAGTVDTGELFF
TRBV6-5	TRBJ2-1	few	.	TGTGCCAGCAGTTACGGATACAGCGTCGACAATGAGCAGTTCTTC	CASSYGYSVDNEQFF
TRBV6-6	TRBJ2-1	few	.	TGTGCCAGCGGGAGGAATGAGCAGTTCTTC	CASGRNEQFF
TRBV23-1	TRBJ2-3	few	TRBD1	TGCGCCAGCAATCTCAGGGGGCTAACGCAGTATTTT	CASNLRGLTQYF
TRBV11-1	TRBJ2-2	few	TRBD2	TGTGCCAGCAGCCAACATAGCGGGAGGGCCTTAAACACCGGGGAGCTGTTTTTT	CASSQHSGRALNTGELFF
TRBV5-1	TRBJ2-7	many	.	TGCGCCAGCAGCTTCGGCACAGGGTGGTACGAGCAGTACTTC	CASSFGTGWYEQYF
TRBV19	TRBJ2-4	few	.	TGTGCCAGTAGTATAGTGGGGGATAGACAGTACTTC	CASSIVGDRQYF
TRBV3-1	TRBJ1-4	.	TRBD1	TGTGCCAGCAGCCAAGCCAGGGGGTATGAAAAACTGTTTTTT	CASSQARGYEKLFF
TRBV5-1	TRBJ2-7	few	TRBD2	TGCGCCAGCGGGTCAGCGGGAAATTACGAGCAGTACTTC	CASGSAGNYEQYF
TRBV7-9	TRBJ2-7	few	.	TGTGCCAGCAGCCCGACCCCCTACGGGGAGCAGTACTTC	CASSPTPYGEQYF
TRBV11-3	TRBJ2-1	.	.	TGTGCCAGCAGCTCAGCGTTAGCGAACAATGAGCAGTTCTTC	CASSSALANNEQFF
TRBV5-1	TRBJ2-7	many	TRBD2	TGCGCCAGCAGCTTGGCCGGGCTAGCGGGAAGTTACGAGCAGTACTTC	CASSLAGLAGSYEQYF
TRBV7-2	TRBJ2-3	.	.	TGTGCCAGCAGCTCATGGAAGGGAAGCACAGATACGCAGTATTTT	CASSSWKGSTDTQYF
TRBV23-1	TRBJ2-1	few	.	TGCGCCAGCAGTTCTAGGATGGGTGAGCAGTTCTTC	CASSSRMGEQFF
TRBV7-2	TRBJ2-7	many	.	TGTGCCAGCAGCCGAACCGGGGGGACGGGGGCGAACGAGCAGTACTTC	CASSRTGGTGANEQYF
TRBV6-1	TRBJ2-5	few	.	TGTGCCAGCAGTCGCCCCTTGGGACCGGAAATCCCAGAGACCCAGTACTTC	CASSRPLGPEIPETQYF
TRBV12-3/TRBV12-4	TRBJ2-7	.	.	TGTGCCAGCACACACGGGAGATCTTACGAGCAGTACTTC	CASTHGRSYEQYF
TRBV6-5	TRBJ1-1	.	TRBD1	TGTGCCAGCAGTTACCCCACAGGGGGCGGAGGGAAAGCTTTCTTT	CASSYPTGGGGKAFF
TRBV27	TRBJ1-2	.	TRBD1	TGTGCCAGCAGTACCCAGGGACAGCTCTATGGTTACACCTTC	CASSTQGQLYGYTF
TRBV7-2	TRBJ1-1	few	.	TGTGCCAGCAGGTCGGGCCGGACAGAAGAAGCTTTCTTT	CASRSGRTEEAFF
TRBV6-1	TRBJ2-7	.	.	TGTGCCAGCAGACCCTTAGGGTTTCGGGACGAGCAGTACTTC	CASRPLGFRDEQYF
TRBV3-1	TRBJ2-1	.	.	TGTGCCTTCTGCCCGCTCCTCATCACCCCGAGCTCCTACAATGAGCAGTTCTTC	CAFCPLLITPSSYNEQFF
TRBV11-2	TRBJ2-5	few	TRBD2	TGTGCCAGCAGTCTTAGATTGGGGACTAGCGGCCAAGAGACCCAGTACTTC	CASSLRLGTSGQETQYF
TRBV5-1	TRBJ2-1	few	TRBD2	TGCGCCAGCAGCTGGCCCGTAGCGGGAGGAATGGGTGAGCAGTTCTTC	CASSWPVAGGMGEQFF
TRBV5-1	TRBJ2-2	few	.	TGCGCCAGCAGCCGAAACAGGGTTGGAATCGCCGGGGAGCTGTTTTTT	CASSRNRVGIAGELFF
TRBV2	TRBJ2-1	.	TRBD1	TGTGCCAGCAGTACGACAGGGGGCGTCCCGATTTCCCAGTTCTTC	CASSTTGGVPISQFF
TRBV6-2/TRBV6-3	TRBJ2-5	.	.	TGTGCCAGCAGTTACCGTACAGGACTACAAGAGACCCAGTACTTC	CASSYRTGLQETQYF